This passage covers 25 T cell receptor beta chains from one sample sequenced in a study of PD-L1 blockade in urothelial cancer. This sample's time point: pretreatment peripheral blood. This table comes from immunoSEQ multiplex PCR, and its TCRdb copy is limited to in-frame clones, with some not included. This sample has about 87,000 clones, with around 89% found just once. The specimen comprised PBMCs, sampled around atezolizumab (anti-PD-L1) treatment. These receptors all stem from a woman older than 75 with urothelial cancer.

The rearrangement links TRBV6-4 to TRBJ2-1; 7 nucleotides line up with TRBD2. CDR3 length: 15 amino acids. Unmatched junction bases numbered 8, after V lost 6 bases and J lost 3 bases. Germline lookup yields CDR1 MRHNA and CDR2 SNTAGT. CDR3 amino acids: CASSSEGGSYNEQFF. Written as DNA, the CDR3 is TGTGCCAGCAGCTCCGAGGGCGGGAGCTACAATGAGCAGTTCTTC.

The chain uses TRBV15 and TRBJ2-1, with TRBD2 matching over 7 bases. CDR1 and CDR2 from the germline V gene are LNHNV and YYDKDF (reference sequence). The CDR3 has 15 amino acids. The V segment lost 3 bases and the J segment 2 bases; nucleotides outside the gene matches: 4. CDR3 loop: CATSSPGTTYNEQFF. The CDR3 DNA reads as TGTGCCACCAGCAGCCCCGGGACTACCTACAATGAGCAGTTCTTC. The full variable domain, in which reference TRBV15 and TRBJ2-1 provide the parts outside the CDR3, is DAMVIQNPRYQVTQFGKPVTLSCSQTLNHNVMYWYQQKSSQAPKLLFHYYDKDFNNEADTPDNFQSRRPNTSFCFLDIRSPGLGDTAMYLCATSSPGTTYNEQFFGPGTRLTVL.

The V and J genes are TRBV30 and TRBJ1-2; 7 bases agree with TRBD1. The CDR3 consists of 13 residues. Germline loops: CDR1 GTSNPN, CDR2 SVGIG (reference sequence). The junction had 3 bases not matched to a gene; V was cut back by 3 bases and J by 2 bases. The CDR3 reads CAWRQQGNYGYTF. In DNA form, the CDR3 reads TGTGCCTGGAGGCAACAGGGGAACTATGGCTACACCTTC.

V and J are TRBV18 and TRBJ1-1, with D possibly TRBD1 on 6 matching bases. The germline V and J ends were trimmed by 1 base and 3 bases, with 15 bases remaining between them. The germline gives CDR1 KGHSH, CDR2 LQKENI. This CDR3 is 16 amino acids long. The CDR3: CASSPRIQGRDTEAFF. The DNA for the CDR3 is TGTGCCAGCTCACCACGCATACAGGGTAGGGACACTGAAGCTTTCTTT.

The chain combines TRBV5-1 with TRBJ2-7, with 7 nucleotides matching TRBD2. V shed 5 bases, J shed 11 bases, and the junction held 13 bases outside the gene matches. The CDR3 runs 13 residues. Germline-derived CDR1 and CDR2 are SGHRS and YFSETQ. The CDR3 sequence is CASSSGSGTSKYF. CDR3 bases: TGCGCCAGCAGTTCCGGAAGCGGGACCTCGAAGTACTTC.

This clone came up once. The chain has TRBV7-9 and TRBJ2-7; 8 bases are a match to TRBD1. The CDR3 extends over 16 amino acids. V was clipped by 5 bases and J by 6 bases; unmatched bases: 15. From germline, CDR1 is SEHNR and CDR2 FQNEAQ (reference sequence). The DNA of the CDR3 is TGTGCCAGCAGCCTAACCTGGACAGGGACGGCTACCGAGCAGTACTTC. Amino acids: CASSLTWTGTATEQYF.

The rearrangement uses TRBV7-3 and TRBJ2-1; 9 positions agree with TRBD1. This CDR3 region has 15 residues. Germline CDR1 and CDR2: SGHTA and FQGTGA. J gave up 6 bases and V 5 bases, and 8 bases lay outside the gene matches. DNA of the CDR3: TGTGCCAGCAGCCCAGACAGGGGGGAATTCAATGAGCAGTTCTTC. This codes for CASSPDRGEFNEQFF.

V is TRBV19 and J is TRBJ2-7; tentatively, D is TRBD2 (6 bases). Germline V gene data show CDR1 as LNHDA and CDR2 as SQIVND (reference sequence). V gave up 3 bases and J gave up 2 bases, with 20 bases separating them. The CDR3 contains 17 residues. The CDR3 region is CASSIRLGSSETYEQYF. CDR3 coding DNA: TGTGCCAGTAGTATTAGATTAGGTTCTAGCGAGACCTACGAGCAGTACTTC.

CDR3: CASSLVWGHEWNEQFF. The CDR3, as DNA: TGTGCCAGCAGCTTAGTGTGGGGCCATGAATGGAATGAGCAGTTCTTC. V gene TRBV11-2 combines with J gene TRBJ2-1, with D possibly matching TRBD1 (5 bases). Trimming took off 1 base at V and 7 bases at J, with 17 bases between the two ends. Germline V gene sequence: CDR1 SGHAT, CDR2 FQNNGV. The CDR3 runs to 16 residues.

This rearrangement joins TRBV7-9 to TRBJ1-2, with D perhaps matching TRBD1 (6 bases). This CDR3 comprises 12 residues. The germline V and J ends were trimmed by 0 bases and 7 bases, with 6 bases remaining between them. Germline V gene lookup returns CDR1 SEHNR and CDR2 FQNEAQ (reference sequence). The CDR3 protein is CASSLADSGYTF. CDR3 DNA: TGTGCCAGCAGCTTAGCGGACAGTGGCTACACCTTC.

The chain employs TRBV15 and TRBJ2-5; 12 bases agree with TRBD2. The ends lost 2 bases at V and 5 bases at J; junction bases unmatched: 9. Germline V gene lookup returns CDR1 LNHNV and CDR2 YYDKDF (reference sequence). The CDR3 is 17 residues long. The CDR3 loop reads CATSRLTSGRAVETQYF. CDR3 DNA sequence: TGTGCCACCAGCAGACTGACTAGCGGGAGAGCGGTCGAGACCCAGTACTTC.

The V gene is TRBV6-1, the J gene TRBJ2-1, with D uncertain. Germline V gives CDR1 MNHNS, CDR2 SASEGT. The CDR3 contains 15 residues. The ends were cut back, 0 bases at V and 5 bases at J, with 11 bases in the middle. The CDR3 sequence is CASSEAPGSNNEQFF. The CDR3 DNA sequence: TGTGCCAGCAGTGAAGCACCCGGGTCCAACAATGAGCAGTTCTTC.

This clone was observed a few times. The CDR3 DNA sequence: TGTGCCAGAAGCTTGCTGGACAGGGAGAACCCCTACGAGCAGTACTTC. This encodes CARSLLDRENPYEQYF. This rearrangement joins TRBV5-3 to TRBJ2-7; 8 bases are shared with TRBD1. TRBV5-3 is sorted into the ORF group, with uncertain function. Trimming cost V 1 base and J 2 bases; bases outside gene matches: 8. This CDR3 has 16 residues.

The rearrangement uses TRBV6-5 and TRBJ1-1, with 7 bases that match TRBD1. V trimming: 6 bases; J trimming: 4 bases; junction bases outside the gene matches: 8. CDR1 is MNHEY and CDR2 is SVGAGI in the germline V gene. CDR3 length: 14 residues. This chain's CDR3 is CASRYTGQSTEAFF. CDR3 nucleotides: TGTGCCAGCAGATATACGGGACAGAGCACTGAAGCTTTCTTT.

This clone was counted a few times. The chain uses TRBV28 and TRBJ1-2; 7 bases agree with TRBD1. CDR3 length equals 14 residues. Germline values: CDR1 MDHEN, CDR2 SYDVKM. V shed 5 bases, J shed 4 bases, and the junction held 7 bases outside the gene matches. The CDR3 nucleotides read TGTGCCAGCAGTACAGGGGATCGTGGCTATGGCTACACCTTC. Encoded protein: CASSTGDRGYGYTF.

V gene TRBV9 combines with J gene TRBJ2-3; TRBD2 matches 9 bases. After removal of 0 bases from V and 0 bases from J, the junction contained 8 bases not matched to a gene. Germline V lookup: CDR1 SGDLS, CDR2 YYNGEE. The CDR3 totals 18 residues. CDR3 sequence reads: CASSVGGGAMGSTDTQYF. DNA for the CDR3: TGTGCCAGCAGCGTAGGCGGGGGGGCAATGGGTAGCACAGATACGCAGTATTTT. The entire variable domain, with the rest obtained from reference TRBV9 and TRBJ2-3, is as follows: DSGVTQTPKHLITATGQRVTLRCSPRSGDLSVYWYQQSLDQGLQFLIQYYNGEERAKGNILERFSAQQFPDLHSELNLSSLELGDSALYFCASSVGGGAMGSTDTQYFGPGTRLTVL.

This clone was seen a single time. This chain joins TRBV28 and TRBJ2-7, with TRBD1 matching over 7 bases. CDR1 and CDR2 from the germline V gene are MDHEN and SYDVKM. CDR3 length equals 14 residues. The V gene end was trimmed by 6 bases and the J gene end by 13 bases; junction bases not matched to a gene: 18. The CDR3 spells CASRNSGTDHTGYF. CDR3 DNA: TGTGCCAGCAGGAATTCCGGGACAGACCACACCGGTTACTTC.

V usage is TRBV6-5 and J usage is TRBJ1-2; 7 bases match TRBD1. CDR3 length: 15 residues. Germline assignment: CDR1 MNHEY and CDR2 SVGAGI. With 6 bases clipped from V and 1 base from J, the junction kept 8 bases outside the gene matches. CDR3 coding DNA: TGTGCCAGCAGCATTAATCGACAGGGTAACTATGGCTACACCTTC. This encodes CASSINRQGNYGYTF.

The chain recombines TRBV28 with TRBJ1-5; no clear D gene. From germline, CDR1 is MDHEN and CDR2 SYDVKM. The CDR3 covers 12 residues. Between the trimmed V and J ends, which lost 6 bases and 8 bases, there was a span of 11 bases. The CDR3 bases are TGTGCCAGCAGCTCAGAACGAAAGCCCCAGCATTTT. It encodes CASSSERKPQHF.

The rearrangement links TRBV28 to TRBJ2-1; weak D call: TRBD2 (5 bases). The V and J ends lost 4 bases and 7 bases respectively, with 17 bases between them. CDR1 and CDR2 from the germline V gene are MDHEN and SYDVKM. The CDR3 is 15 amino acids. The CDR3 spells CASSSPGPGGNEQFF. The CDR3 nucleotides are TGTGCCAGCAGTTCCCCCGGACCTGGCGGGAATGAGCAGTTCTTC.

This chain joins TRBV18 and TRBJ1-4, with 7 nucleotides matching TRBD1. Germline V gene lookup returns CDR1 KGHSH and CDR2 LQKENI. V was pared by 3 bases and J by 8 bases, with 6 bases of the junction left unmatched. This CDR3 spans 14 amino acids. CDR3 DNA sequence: TGTGCCAGCTCACCGGGGACAGCCCTGGAAAAACTGTTTTTT. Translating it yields CASSPGTALEKLFF.

The CDR3 DNA reads TGTGCCAGCAGCCGCGGGACGGGCTACGAGCAGTACTTC. It encodes CASSRGTGYEQYF. The V and J genes are TRBV7-3 and TRBJ2-7; tentatively, D is TRBD2 (6 bases). The germline gives CDR1 SGHTA, CDR2 FQGTGA. The V end was cut by 5 bases, the J end by 3 bases, with 11 bases between. The CDR3 has 13 residues.

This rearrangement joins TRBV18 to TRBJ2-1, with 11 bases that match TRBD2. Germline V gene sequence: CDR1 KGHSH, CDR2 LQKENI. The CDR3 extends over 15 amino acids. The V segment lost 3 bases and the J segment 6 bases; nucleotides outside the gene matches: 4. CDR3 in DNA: TGTGCCAGCTCACCTTTAACTAGCGGGAGCAATGAGCAGTTCTTC. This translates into CASSPLTSGSNEQFF. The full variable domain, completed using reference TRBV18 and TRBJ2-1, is NAGVMQNPRHLVRRRGQEARLRCSPMKGHSHVYWYRQLPEEGLKFMVYLQKENIIDESGMPKERFSAEFPKEGPSILRIQQVVRGDSAAYFCASSPLTSGSNEQFFGPGTRLTVL.

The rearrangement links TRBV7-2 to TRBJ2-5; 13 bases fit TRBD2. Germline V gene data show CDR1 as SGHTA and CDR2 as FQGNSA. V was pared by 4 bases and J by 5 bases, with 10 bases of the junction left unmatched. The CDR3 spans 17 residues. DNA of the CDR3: TGTGCCAGCAGCTCCGGGACTAGCGGGATGGGGTTGGAGACCCAGTACTTC. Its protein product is CASSSGTSGMGLETQYF.

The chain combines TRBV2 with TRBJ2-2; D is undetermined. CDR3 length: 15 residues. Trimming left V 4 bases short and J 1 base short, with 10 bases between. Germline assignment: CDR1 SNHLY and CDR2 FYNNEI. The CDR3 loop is CASSVGLQNTGELFF. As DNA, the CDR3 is TGTGCCAGCAGTGTGGGCCTTCAGAACACCGGGGAGCTGTTTTTT.